The source of this T cell receptor beta chain is a study of patients and donors after allogeneic stem cell transplantation. This clonotype was seen a handful of times. TCRdb called the RT-PCR reads again in MiXCR, with one record for every CDR3 protein. The sample contains tens of thousands of distinct CDR3 sequences, 4% to 5% of which appear only once. V gave up 4 bases and J gave up 4 bases, with 16 bases separating them. From germline, CDR1 is MGHDK and CDR2 SYGVNS. This CDR3 comprises 16 residues. The sequenced sample was blood, either unsorted or a sorted T cell fraction (not recorded which). This chain connects TRBV25-1 to TRBJ2-2, with D possibly matching TRBD2 (6 bases). This TCR derives from a human donor who was either an allogeneic HSCT recipient or a stem cell or donor lymphocyte infusion donor (not recorded which). It is not recorded whose cells these are; they may come from a transplant donor. CDR3 coding DNA: TGTGCCAGCAGTGTCCGGACTATTCTGGGCACCGGGGAGCTGTTTTTT. Its protein is CASSVRTILGTGELFF.